These T cell receptor beta chains were read from a single sample in a study of blood T cell repertoires in COVID-19. TCRdb's copy holds only in-frame clones and misses some; the assay was immunoSEQ multiplex PCR. The table records more than 150,000 clones, roughly 81% of them present only once. The material sequenced was peripheral blood. Every receptor here comes from a woman of 80 years or more with COVID-19, enrolled during active disease. The CDR3 runs from the conserved cysteine through the conserved F or W. Fields, in order: D gene, V gene, J gene, clone size, CDR3 DNA, CDR3 protein. The D gene is left open where the match is weak. Rows may omit the clone size; those that give it use once, few, many or a size class.

>.|TRBV11-2|TRBJ1-2|.
TGTGCCAGCAGCCCCGGGGGGATAGGTGGCTACACCTTC
CASSPGGIGGYTF
>TRBD1|TRBV28|TRBJ1-2|.
TGTGCCAGCGAACGGGACAGGGGGCGATTGGACTATGGCTACACCTTC
CASERDRGRLDYGYTF
>.|TRBV3-1/TRBV3-2|TRBJ2-1|.
TGTGCCAGCAGAAGCGGGCAGTACAATGAGCAGTTCTTC
CASRSGQYNEQFF
>TRBD1|TRBV2|TRBJ1-4|.
TGTGCCAGCAGCCGACCCCCCAGGGGGCGAGGTGAAAAACTGTTTTTT
CASSRPPRGRGEKLFF
>TRBD2|TRBV5-1|TRBJ2-3|.
TGCGCCAGCAGCTTGGATCTAGCGGCAGATACGCAGTATTTT
CASSLDLAADTQYF
>TRBD1|TRBV6-5|TRBJ1-1|few
TGTGCCAGCAGTAGAGACGGACAGGGCACTGAAGCTTTCTTT
CASSRDGQGTEAFF
>TRBD1|TRBV3-1/TRBV3-2|TRBJ2-7|.
TGTGCCAGCAGCCTCGGACAGGGAATAACCTACGAGCAGTACTTC
CASSLGQGITYEQYF
>.|TRBV24-1|TRBJ2-3|few
TGTGCCACCAGTGATCTCGACAGAGATACGCAGTATTTT
CATSDLDRDTQYF
>TRBD2|TRBV29-1|TRBJ2-7|.
TGCAGCGCCCGACTAGCGGGTGGTCTGGAGCAGTACTTC
CSARLAGGLEQYF
>TRBD2|TRBV29-1|TRBJ2-3|.
TGCAGCGTTGAGGGCGGGAGGGGAACAGATACGCAGTATTTT
CSVEGGRGTDTQYF
>TRBD1|TRBV5-1|TRBJ1-3|.
TGCGCCAGCAGCCAAGAACAGGGGAAGGCCATATATTTT
CASSQEQGKAIYF
>.|TRBV29-1|TRBJ2-7|few
TGCAGCGTGGGACACAACTCCTACGAGCAGTACTTC
CSVGHNSYEQYF
>TRBD1|TRBV4-1|TRBJ1-1|many
TGCGCCAGCAGCGGACCCAGGGGGCGAAACACTGAAGCTTTCTTT
CASSGPRGRNTEAFF
>.|TRBV11-3|TRBJ2-5|.
TGTGCCAGCAGCTTAGGTGCTACAGGGATCCAAGAGACCCAGTACTTC
CASSLGATGIQETQYF
>.|TRBV6-6|TRBJ2-6|.
TGTGCCAGCAGTTACTCCCTTGTAGGGGCCAACGTCCTGACTTTC
CASSYSLVGANVLTF
>.|TRBV24-1|TRBJ2-7|.
TGTGCCACCAGTGATTCTAATCCGCGGGAGCAGTACTTC
CATSDSNPREQYF
>.|TRBV3-1/TRBV3-2|TRBJ2-3|few
TGTGCCAGCAGCCTTAGTAGCACAGATACGCAGTATTTT
CASSLSSTDTQYF
>TRBD2|TRBV7-6|TRBJ2-2|.
TGTGCCAGCAGCTTAGACATGGGCCTAGCGGGGGAAACCGGGGAGCTGTTTTTT
CASSLDMGLAGETGELFF
>.|TRBV10-3|TRBJ2-3|once
TGTGCCATCAGGCCCGAGATAAGCACAGATACGCAGTATTTT
CAIRPEISTDTQYF
>.|TRBV3-1/TRBV3-2|TRBJ2-7|.
TGTGCCAGCAGCCAAAGGGTCCGGGGCGAGCAGTACTTC
CASSQRVRGEQYF
>TRBD1|TRBV13|TRBJ1-2|.
TGTGCCAGCAGCTTCGGGACAGGGAGCTATGGCTACACCTTC
CASSFGTGSYGYTF
>.|TRBV5-4|TRBJ2-2|.
TGTGCCAGCAGCTTGGATCGTTCTGCCGGGGAGCTGTTTTTT
CASSLDRSAGELFF
>.|TRBV6-6|TRBJ1-1|.
TGTGCCAGCAGTTACGGAGGGAACACTGAAGCTTTCTTT
CASSYGGNTEAFF
>TRBD2|TRBV4-2|TRBJ2-3|.
TGTGCCAGCAGCCAAGTCGGACTAGCGGGGCTCACAGATACGCAGTATTTT
CASSQVGLAGLTDTQYF